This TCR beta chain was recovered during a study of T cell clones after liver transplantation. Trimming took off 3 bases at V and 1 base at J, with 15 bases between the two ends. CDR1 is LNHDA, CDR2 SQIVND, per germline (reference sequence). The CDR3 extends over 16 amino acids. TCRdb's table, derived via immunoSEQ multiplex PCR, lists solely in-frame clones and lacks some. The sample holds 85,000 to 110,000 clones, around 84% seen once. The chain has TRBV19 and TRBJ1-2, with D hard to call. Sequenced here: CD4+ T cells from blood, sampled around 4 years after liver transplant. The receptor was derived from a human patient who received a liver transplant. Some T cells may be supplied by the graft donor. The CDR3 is CASSILASALNYGYTF. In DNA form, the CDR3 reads TGTGCCAGTAGTATCTTGGCCAGTGCGCTTAACTATGGCTACACCTTC. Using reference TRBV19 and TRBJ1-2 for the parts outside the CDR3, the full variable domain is DGGITQSPKYLFRKEGQNVTLSCEQNLNHDAMYWYRQDPGQGLRLIYYSQIVNDFQKGDIAEGYSVSREKKESFPLTVTSAQKNPTAFYLCASSILASALNYGYTFGSGTRLTVV.